The present entry profiles one T cell receptor (beta chain) with its context. Its specificity is unknown. There are 12 residues in the CDR3. Germline CDR1 reads ENHRY; CDR2 reads SYGVKD. Trimming removed 8 bases at V and 5 bases at J, with 10 bases between. CD8 cells classed as naive were CD45RO-negative and positively selected for CCR7, excluding terminally differentiated effector memory CD45RA+ cells. Some clones are missing from TCRdb's copy, which holds only in-frame ones; the method was immunoSEQ multiplex PCR. The table lists approximately 2,200,000 clones, around 93% of them singletons. The data originate from a study of shared clonotypes between healthy human individuals. Study-level findings and limits: Approximately 4.9% of naive CD4 clonotypes were shared across a few donors.

Sequenced sample: naive CD8+ T cells from PBMCs. This clonotype was obtained from a man between 18 and 35 years old in good health. Some clones in this sample may be carry-over from other donors' samples. The chain recombines TRBV10-3 with TRBJ2-1, with D possibly TRBD2 on 5 matching bases. The CDR3 coding sequence is TGTGCCATCCGGGAACTTAACAATGAGCAGTTCTTC. Amino acid sequence: CAIRELNNEQFF.